This TCR beta chain originates from a study of T cells in Graves' hyperthyroidism and ophthalmopathy. The study, taken as a whole, reports: A 13 V-J signature model discriminated ophthalmopathy versus stable hyperthyroidism.

Subjects aged 18 to 65 presented with newly diagnosed hyperthyroidism of less than 2 months' duration. Pregnant or lactating patients were excluded, as were those with uncontrolled infection or other autoimmune disease. Diagnoses were established using clinical symptoms, serum thyroxine and TRAb, thyroid ultrasound and orbital computed tomography. On this clonotype itself: The antigen is not known.

It was RNA transcripts that yielded the amplified TCR beta CDR3 regions. A set of HTBI primers served as the primers for a first-round RT-PCR of the TCR CDR3. TCRdb analysed the multiplex PCR reads with MiXCR anew, one entry per CDR3 protein. The table lists approximately 360,000 distinct CDR3 sequences, about a sixth of them singletons. The source material was blood. This TCR came from a woman aged 18 to 35 with Graves' hyperthyroidism that later progressed to Graves' ophthalmopathy.

As DNA, the CDR3 is TGCAGCCCTCGCGGGCCTAGCGGATCCTACGAGCAGTACTTC. It yields the protein CSPRGPSGSYEQYF. The chain has TRBV29-1 and TRBJ2-7; 7 bases are shared with TRBD2. V shed 8 bases, J shed 1 base, and the junction held 11 bases outside the gene matches. The germline V gene has CDR1 SQVTM and CDR2 ANQGSEA. The CDR3 spans 14 residues.